Included here is one T cell receptor (beta chain) sequence, with context. The data are from a study of blood T cells in healthy people across ages. Turning to the study itself: Per two T cells, template switching captured roughly one barcoded beta molecule.

Alongside a J-beta primer mix, a sample-barcoded 5' primer served in a second PCR lasting roughly 6 to 12 cycles. TCRdb processed the 5' RACE reads anew with MiXCR; each CDR3 protein has one entry. The sample includes some 1.7 million distinct CDR3 sequences, roughly 27% of them seen just once. Sequenced input: blood. The clonotype comes from a woman aged 30 to 39 in good health.

The CDR3 region is CASSQDTVIGTQYF. CDR3 nucleotides: TGTGCCAGCAGCCAAGATACAGTTATAGGGACCCAGTACTTC. J is TRBJ2-7 and V is TRBV4-2; D is undetermined. The DNA end is a closer match to TRBJ2-5, so the J assignment may be wrong. CDR3 length: 14 residues. Germline values: CDR1 LGHNA, CDR2 YNFKEQ.